This T cell receptor (beta chain) was obtained from a study of blood T cell repertoires in COVID-19. Produced via immunoSEQ multiplex PCR; TCRdb's table is partial and in-frame only. The sample has around 500,000 clones; roughly nine tenths are singletons. Germline lookup yields CDR1 SGHDT and CDR2 YYEEEE. Trimming left V 3 bases short and J 2 bases short, with 9 bases between. The CDR3 runs to 13 residues. Individuals aged roughly 18 to 100 years were recruited from around 22 US areas. Participant-reported clinical history was the basis for cohort assignment. The study counted Cohort 3 donors as recovered given two negative PCRs, clearance, or symptom resolution.

This clonotype originated in a woman between 55 and 75 years old who had recovered from COVID-19. Sequenced sample: PBMCs or T cells enriched from blood (not recorded which). The chain links TRBV5-6 to TRBJ2-7; the D gene is possibly TRBD1 (6 bases). This chain's CDR3 is CASSSTGAYEQYF. CDR3 in DNA: TGTGCCAGCAGCTCGACAGGCGCCTACGAGCAGTACTTC. The variable domain in full, with the rest retrieved from reference TRBV5-6 and TRBJ2-7, is DAGVTQSPTHLIKTRGQQVTLRCSPKSGHDTVSWYQQALGQGPQFIFQYYEEEERQRGNFPDRFSGHQFPNYSSELNVNALLLGDSALYLCASSSTGAYEQYFGPGTRLTVT.